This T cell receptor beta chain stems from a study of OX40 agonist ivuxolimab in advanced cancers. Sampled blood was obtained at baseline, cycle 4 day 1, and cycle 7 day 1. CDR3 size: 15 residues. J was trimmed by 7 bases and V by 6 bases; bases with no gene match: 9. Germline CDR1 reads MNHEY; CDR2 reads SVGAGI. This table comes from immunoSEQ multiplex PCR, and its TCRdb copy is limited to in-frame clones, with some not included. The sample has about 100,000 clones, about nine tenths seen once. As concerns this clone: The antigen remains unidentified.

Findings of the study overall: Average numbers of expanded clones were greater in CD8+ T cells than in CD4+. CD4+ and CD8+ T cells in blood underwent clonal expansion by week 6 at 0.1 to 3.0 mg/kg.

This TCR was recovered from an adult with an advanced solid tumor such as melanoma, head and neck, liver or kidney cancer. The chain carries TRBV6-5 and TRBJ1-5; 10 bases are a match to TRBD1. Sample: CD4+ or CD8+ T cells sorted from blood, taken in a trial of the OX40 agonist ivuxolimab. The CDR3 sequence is CASRRDRGERQPQHF. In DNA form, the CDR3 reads TGTGCCAGCAGGAGGGACAGGGGAGAGAGACAGCCCCAGCATTTT.